This T cell receptor beta chain originates from a study of cytomegalovirus exposure and HLA in healthy donors. Study outcomes and limitations: An apparent linkage of common viral pathogens to several of the most significant clusters emerged in a later analysis. Analysis was performed later, and it showed HLA-associated TCR beta chains to be more clonally expanded than equally common others.

These donors counted as nominally healthy when sampled, but unrecorded immune exposures were likely. Regarding this clone: What it binds is not known.

Researchers ran the PCR with 60 Vbeta and 13 Jbeta primers. As processed by the authors: It was a later analysis that counted roughly 80 million unique TCR beta chains, of which some 9.9 million were shared. Generated by immunoSEQ multiplex PCR, the TCRdb table keeps only in-frame clones and is missing some. D and trimming come from the DNA, and the V and J calls and clone size come from that table. The sample table sets out under 200,000 clones. There are 14 residues in the CDR3. V lost 9 bases and J lost 3; bases outside the gene matches: 10. Per the germline V gene, CDR1 is ENHRY and CDR2 is SYGVKD.

The TCR originated in a man younger than 40 in good health and CMV-seronegative. Sequencing was performed on PBMCs. The chain carries TRBV10-3 and TRBJ2-7; 8 nucleotides align to TRBD2. CDR3 sequence reads: CAIRGTSTIYEQYF. The CDR3 bases are TGTGCCATTCGAGGGACTAGTACGATCTACGAGCAGTACTTC.